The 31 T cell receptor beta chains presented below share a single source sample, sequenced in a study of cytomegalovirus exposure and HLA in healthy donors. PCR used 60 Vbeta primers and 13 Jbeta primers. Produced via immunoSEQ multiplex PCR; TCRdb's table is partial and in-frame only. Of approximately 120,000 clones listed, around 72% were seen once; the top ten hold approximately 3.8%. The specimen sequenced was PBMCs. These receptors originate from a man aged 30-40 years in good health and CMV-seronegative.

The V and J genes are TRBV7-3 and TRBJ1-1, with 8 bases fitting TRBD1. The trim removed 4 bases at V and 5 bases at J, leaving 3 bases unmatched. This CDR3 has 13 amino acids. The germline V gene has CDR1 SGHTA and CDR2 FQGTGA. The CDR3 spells CASSSDRGTEAFF. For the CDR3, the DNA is TGTGCCAGCAGCTCAGACAGGGGAACTGAAGCTTTCTTT.

In DNA, the CDR3 is TGTGCCAGCAGCTCCCGGGCCGGACAGGAGGAGACCCAGTACTTC. Its protein product is CASSSRAGQEETQYF. V and J are TRBV5-4 and TRBJ2-5; 7 bases are shared with TRBD1. The CDR3 length is 15 residues. V lost 3 bases, J lost 5 bases, and 10 bases stayed unmatched. Germline CDR1 reads SGHNT; CDR2 reads YYREEE (reference sequence).

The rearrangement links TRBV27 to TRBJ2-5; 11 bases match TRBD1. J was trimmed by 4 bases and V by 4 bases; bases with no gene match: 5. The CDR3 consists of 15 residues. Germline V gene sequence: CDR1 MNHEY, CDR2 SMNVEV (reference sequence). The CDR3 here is CASSSGTGGVETQYF. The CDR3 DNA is TGTGCCAGCAGTTCCGGGACAGGGGGTGTAGAGACCCAGTACTTC.

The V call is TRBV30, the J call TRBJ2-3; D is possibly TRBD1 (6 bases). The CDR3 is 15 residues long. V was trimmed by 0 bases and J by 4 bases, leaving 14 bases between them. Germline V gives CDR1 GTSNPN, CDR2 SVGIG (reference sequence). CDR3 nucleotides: TGTGCCTGGAGTGTACAGAGGGGGATCGCAGATACGCAGTATTTT. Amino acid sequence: CAWSVQRGIADTQYF.

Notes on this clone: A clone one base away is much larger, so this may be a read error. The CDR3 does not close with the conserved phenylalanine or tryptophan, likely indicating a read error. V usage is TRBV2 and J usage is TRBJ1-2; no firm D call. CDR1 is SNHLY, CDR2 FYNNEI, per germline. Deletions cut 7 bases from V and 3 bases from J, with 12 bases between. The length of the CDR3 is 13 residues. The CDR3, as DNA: TGTGCCAGCACTTACGCTATCTACTATGGCTACACCTCC. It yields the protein CASTYAIYYGYTS.

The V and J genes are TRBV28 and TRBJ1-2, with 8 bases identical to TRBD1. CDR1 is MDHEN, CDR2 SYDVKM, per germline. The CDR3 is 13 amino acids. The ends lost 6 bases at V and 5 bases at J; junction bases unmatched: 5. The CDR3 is CASRTTGVYGYTF. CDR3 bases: TGTGCCAGCAGGACGACAGGGGTGTATGGCTACACCTTC.

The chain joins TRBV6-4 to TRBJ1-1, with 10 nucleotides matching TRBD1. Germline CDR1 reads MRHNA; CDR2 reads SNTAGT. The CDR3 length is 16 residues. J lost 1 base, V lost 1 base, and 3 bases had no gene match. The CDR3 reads CASSDYRQGANTEAFF. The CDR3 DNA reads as TGTGCCAGCAGTGACTACCGACAGGGGGCGAACACTGAAGCTTTCTTT.

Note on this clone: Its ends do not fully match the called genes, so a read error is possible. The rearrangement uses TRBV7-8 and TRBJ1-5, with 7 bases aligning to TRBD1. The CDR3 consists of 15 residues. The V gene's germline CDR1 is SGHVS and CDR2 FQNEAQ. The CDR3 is CASSYRDRRNQPRHF. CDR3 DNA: TGTGCCAGCAGCTATAGGGACAGACGCAATCAGCCCCGGCATTTT.

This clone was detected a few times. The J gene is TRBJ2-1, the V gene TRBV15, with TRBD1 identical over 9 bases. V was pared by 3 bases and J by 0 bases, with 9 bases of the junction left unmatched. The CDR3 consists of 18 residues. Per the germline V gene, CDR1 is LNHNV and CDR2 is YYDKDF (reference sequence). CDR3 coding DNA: TGTGCCACCAGCAGGACACAGGGGGCCCGGAGCTCCTACAATGAGCAGTTCTTC. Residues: CATSRTQGARSSYNEQFF.

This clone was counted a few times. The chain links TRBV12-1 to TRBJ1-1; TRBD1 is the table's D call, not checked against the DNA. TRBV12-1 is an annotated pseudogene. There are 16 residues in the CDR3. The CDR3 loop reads CASSSSGQGGYTEAFF. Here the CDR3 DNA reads TGTGCCAGCAGCTCGTCAGGACAGGGGGGATACACTGAAGCTTTCTTT.

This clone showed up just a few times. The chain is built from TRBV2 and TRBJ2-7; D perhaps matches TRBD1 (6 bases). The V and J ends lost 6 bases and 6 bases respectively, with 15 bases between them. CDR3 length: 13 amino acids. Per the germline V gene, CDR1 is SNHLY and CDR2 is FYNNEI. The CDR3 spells CASRAGGGGEQYF. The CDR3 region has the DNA TGTGCCAGCAGGGCTGGGGGCGGCGGCGAGCAGTACTTC.

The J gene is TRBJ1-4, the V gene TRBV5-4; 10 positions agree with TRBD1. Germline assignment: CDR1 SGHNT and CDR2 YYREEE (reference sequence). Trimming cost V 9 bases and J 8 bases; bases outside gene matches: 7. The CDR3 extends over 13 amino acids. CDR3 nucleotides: TGTGCCATCAGGACAGGGGGTAACGAAAAACTGTTTTTT. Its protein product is CAIRTGGNEKLFF. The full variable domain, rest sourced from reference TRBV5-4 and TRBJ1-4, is ETGVTQSPTHLIKTRGQQVTLRCSSQSGHNTVSWYQQALGQGPQFIFQYYREEENGRGNFPPRFSGLQFPNYSSELNVNALELDDSALYLCAIRTGGNEKLFFGSGTQLSVL.

The CDR3 region has the DNA TGTGCCACCAGCAGAGGCGGGACAGGGGGTAACACTGAAGCTTTCTTT. Its protein is CATSRGGTGGNTEAFF. This chain connects TRBV15 to TRBJ1-1, with TRBD1 matching 11 bases. CDR1 LNHNV and CDR2 YYDKDF come from the germline V gene (reference sequence). There are 16 residues in the CDR3. V shed 1 base and J 2 bases; nucleotides not matched to a gene: 3. The whole variable domain, remainder taken from reference TRBV15 and TRBJ1-1, is DAMVIQNPRYQVTQFGKPVTLSCSQTLNHNVMYWYQQKSSQAPKLLFHYYDKDFNNEADTPDNFQSRRPNTSFCFLDIRSPGLGDTAMYLCATSRGGTGGNTEAFFGQGTRLTVV.

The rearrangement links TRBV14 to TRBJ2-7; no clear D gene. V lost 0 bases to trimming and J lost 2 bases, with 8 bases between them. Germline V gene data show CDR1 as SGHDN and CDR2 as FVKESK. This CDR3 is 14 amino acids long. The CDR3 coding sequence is TGTGCCAGCAGCCAAGATTTACAGACCTACGAGCAGTACTTC. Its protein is CASSQDLQTYEQYF.

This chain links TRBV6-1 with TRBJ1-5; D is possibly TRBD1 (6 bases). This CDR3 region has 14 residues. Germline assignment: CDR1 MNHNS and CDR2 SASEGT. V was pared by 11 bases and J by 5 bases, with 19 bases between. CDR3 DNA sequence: TGTGCCGCATCTTCCACAGGGTCACATCAGCCCCAGCATTTT. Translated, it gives CAASSTGSHQPQHF.

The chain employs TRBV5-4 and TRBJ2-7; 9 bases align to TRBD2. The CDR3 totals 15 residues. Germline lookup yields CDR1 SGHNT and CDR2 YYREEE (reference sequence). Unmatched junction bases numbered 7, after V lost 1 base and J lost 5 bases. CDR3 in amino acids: CASSLKSGGYNEQYF. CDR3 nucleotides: TGTGCCAGCAGCTTGAAGAGCGGGGGGTACAACGAGCAGTACTTC.

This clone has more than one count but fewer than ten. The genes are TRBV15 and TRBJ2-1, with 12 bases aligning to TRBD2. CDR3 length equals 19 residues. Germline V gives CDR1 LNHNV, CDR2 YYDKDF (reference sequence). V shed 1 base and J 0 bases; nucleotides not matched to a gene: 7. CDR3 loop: CATSRGLAGVKRSYNEQFF. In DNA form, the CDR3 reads TGTGCCACCAGCAGAGGACTAGCGGGGGTAAAACGCTCCTACAATGAGCAGTTCTTC.

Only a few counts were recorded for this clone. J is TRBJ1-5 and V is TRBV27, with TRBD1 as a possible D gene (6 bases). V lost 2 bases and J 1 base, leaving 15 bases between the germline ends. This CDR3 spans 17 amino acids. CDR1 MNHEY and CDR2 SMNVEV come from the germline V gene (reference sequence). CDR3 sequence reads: CASSLRRGGASNQPQHF. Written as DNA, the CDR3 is TGTGCCAGCAGTTTACGGAGGGGGGGCGCAAGCAATCAGCCCCAGCATTTT.

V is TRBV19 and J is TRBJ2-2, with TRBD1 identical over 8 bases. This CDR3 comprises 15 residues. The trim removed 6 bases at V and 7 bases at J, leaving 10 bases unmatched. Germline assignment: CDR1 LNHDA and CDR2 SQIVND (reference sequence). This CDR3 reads CASSRLGQALGELFF. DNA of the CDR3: TGTGCCAGTAGCCGATTGGGACAGGCGCTCGGGGAGCTGTTTTTT.

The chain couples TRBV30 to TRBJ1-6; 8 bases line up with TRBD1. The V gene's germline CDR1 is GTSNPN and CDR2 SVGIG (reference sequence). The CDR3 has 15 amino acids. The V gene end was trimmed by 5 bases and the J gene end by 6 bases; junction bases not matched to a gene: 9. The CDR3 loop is CAWVGAGTGNSPLHF. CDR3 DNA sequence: TGTGCCTGGGTGGGGGCCGGGACAGGTAATTCACCCCTCCACTTT.

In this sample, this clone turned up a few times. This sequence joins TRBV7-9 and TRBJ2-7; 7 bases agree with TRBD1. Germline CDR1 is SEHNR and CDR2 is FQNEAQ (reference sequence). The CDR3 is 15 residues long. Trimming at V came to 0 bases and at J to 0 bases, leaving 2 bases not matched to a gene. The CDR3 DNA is TGTGCCAGCAGCTTAGCGGACAGGAGCTCCTACGAGCAGTACTTC. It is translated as CASSLADRSSYEQYF.

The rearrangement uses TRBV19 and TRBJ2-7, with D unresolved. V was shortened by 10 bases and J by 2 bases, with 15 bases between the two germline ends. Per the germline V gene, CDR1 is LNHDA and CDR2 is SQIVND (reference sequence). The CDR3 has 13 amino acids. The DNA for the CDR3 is TGTGCCACAGTAGTCACAGCCCCCTACGAGCAGTACTTC. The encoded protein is CATVVTAPYEQYF.

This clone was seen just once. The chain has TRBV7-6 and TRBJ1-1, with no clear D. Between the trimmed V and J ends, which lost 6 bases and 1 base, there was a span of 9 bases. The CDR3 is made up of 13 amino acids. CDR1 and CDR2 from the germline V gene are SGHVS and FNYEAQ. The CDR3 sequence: CASRGQENTEAFF. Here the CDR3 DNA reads TGTGCCAGCAGGGGCCAAGAGAACACTGAAGCTTTCTTT. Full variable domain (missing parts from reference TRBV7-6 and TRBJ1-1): GAGVSQSPRYKVTKRGQDVALRCDPISGHVSLYWYRQALGQGPEFLTYFNYEAQQDKSGLPNDRFSAERPEGSISTLTIQRTEQRDSAMYRCASRGQENTEAFFGQGTRLTVV.

The CDR3 sequence is CASSSGGSYNEQFF. CDR3 nucleotides: TGTGCCAGCAGTAGCGGGGGCTCCTACAATGAGCAGTTCTTC. The chain employs TRBV9 and TRBJ2-1; TRBD2 agrees at 9 bases. J was trimmed by 0 bases and V by 5 bases; bases with no gene match: 0. Germline V lookup: CDR1 SGDLS, CDR2 YYNGEE. This CDR3 region has 14 residues.

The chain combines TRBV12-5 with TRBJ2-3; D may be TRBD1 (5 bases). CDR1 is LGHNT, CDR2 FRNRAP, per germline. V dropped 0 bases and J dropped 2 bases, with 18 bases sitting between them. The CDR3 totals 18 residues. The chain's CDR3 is CASGLVRSGQGNTDTQYF. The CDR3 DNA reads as TGTGCTAGTGGTTTGGTACGGTCTGGGCAGGGAAACACAGATACGCAGTATTTT.

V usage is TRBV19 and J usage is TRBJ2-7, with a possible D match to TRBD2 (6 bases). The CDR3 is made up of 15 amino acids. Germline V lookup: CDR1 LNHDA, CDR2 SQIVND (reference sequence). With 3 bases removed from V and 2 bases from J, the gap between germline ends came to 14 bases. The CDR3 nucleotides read TGTGCCAGTAGTATGTTCTGGGACTCACCCTACGAGCAGTACTTC. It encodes CASSMFWDSPYEQYF.

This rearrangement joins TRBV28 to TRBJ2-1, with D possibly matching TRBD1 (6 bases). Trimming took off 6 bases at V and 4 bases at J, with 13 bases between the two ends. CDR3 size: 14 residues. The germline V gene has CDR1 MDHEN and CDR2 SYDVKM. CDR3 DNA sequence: TGTGCCAGCAGCAGTAACAGGGAATACAATGAGCAGTTCTTC. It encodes CASSSNREYNEQFF.

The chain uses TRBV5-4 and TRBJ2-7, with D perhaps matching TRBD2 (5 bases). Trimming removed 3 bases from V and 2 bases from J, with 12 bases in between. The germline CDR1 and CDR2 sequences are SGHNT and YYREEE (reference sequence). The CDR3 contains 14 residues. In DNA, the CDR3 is TGTGCCAGCAGCTGGTTCGGGGAAACCTACGAGCAGTACTTC. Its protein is CASSWFGETYEQYF.

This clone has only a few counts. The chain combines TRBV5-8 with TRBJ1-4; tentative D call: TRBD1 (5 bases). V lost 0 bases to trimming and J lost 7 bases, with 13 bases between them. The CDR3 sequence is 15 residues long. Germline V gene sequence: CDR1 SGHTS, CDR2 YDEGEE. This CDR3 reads CASSLGRAIGEKLFF. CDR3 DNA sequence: TGTGCCAGCAGCTTGGGCAGGGCGATTGGTGAAAAACTGTTTTTT.

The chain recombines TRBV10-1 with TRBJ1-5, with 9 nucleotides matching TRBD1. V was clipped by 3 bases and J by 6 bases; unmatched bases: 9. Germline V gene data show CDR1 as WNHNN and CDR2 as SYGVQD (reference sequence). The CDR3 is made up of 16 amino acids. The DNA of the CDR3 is TGCGCCAGCAGTGACTCCCGGGACAGGGAGGGTCAGCCCCAGCATTTT. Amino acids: CASSDSRDREGQPQHF.

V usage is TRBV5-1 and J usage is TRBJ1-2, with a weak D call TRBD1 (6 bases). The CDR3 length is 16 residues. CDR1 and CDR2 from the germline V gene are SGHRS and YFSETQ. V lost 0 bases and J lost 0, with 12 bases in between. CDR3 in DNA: TGCGCCAGCAGCTTGGAACAGGGTCCTACTAACTATGGCTACACCTTC. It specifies CASSLEQGPTNYGYTF.